This record looks at one T cell receptor (beta chain) sequence and its context. The sample comes from a study of Ad26.COV2.S vaccination and SARS-CoV-2 variants. From germline, CDR1 is SGHNT and CDR2 YYREEE (reference sequence). V dropped 3 bases and J dropped 5; count of bases not matched to a gene: 8. The length of the CDR3 is 16 residues. Some clones are missing from TCRdb's copy, which holds only in-frame ones; the method was immunoSEQ multiplex PCR. Of approximately 400,000 clones listed, around 90% were seen once; the top ten hold under 5%. The V gene is TRBV5-4, the J gene TRBJ2-3; 11 bases are a match to TRBD2. The sequences come from peripheral blood, collected after recovery from COVID-19. The source of this sequence is a human donor who had recovered from COVID-19. The CDR3 sequence: CASSSFSGGAVDTQYF. DNA for the CDR3: TGTGCCAGCAGCTCCTTTAGCGGGGGGGCAGTAGATACGCAGTATTTT.